This T cell receptor beta chain was obtained from a study of cytomegalovirus exposure and HLA in healthy donors. The validation cohort, a group of more than 100 subjects, included the donors and was separate from the approximately 650-subject first cohort. Study-wide findings and caveats: In a later analysis, first-cohort TCR clusters were found to tend to co-occur in the approximately 120 validation repertoires.

Trimming removed 6 bases from V and 6 bases from J; junction bases left unmatched: 7. The germline V gene has CDR1 MNHEY and CDR2 SVGAGI. The CDR3 is 15 residues long. A note on this clone: The antigen remains unidentified.

Profiled with immunoSEQ multiplex PCR; TCRdb holds only in-frame clones, not every one. Among about 130,000 clones, roughly 91% were seen once, and the ten largest hold 3% to 4%. Sample: PBMCs. The receptor comes from a man in his thirties or forties in good health and CMV-seronegative. The chain couples TRBV6-5 to TRBJ1-6, with TRBD1 matching 8 bases. CDR3: CASSTGQAFNSPLHF. The DNA of the CDR3 is TGTGCCAGCAGCACGGGACAGGCGTTTAATTCACCCCTCCACTTT.